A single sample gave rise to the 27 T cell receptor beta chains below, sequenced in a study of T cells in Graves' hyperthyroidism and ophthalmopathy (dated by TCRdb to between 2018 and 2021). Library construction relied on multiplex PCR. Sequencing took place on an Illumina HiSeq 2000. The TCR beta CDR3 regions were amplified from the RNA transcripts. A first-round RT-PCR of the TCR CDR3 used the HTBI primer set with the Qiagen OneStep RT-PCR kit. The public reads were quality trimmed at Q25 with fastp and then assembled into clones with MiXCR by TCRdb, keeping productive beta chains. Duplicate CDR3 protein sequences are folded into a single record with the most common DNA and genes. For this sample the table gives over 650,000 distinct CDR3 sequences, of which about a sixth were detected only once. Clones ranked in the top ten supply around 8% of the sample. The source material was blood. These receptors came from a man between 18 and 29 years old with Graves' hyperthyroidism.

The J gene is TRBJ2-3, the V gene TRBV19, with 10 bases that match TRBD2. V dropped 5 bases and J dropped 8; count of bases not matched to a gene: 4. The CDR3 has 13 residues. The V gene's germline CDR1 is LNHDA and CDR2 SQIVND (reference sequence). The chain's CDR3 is CASSLRTSGTQYF. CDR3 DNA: TGTGCCAGTAGTTTGAGGACTAGCGGTACGCAGTATTTT.

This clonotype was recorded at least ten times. The CDR3 coding sequence is TGTGCCAGCAGCTCGGGACAGGGGGAAACAAATGAGCAGTTCTTC. Its translation is CASSSGQGETNEQFF. This rearrangement joins TRBV6-1 to TRBJ2-1, with TRBD1 matching over 11 bases. The CDR3 runs 15 residues. V was clipped by 6 bases and J by 7 bases; unmatched bases: 8. CDR1 and CDR2 (germline): MNHNS, SASEGT.

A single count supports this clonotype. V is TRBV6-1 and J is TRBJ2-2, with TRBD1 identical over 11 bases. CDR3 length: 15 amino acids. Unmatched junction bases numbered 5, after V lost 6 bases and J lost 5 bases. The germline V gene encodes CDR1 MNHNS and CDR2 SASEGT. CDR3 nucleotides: TGTGCCAGCAGATTGGACAGGGGGCCAACCGGGGAGCTGTTTTTT. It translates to CASRLDRGPTGELFF.

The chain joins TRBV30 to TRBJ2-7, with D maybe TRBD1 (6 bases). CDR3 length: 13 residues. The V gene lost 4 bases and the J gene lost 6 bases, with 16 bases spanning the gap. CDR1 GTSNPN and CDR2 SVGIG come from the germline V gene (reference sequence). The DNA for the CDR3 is TGTGCCTGGAAAAGGGGGTTCTCCGGCGAGCAGTACTTC. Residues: CAWKRGFSGEQYF.

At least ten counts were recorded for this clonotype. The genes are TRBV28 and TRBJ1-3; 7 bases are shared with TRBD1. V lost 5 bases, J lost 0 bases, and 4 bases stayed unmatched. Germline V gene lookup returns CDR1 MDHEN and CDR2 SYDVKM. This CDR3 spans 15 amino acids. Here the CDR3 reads CASSAGQSSGNTIYF. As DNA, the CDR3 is TGTGCCAGCAGTGCGGGACAGAGCTCTGGAAACACCATATATTTT.

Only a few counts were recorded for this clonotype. This CDR3 reads CASSMDGETQYF. CDR3 nucleotide sequence: TGCGCCAGCAGCATGGACGGGGAGACCCAGTACTTC. The chain employs TRBV4-1 and TRBJ2-5; D gene uncertain. Germline assignment: CDR1 MGHRA and CDR2 YSYEKL. The CDR3 length is 12 residues. Trimming took off 5 bases at V and 5 bases at J, with 9 bases between the two ends.

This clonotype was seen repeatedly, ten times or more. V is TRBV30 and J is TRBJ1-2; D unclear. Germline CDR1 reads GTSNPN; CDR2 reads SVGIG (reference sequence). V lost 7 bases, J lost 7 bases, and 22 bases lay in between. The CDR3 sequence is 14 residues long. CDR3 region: CASPFEQAESGYTF. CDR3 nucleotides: TGTGCCTCCCCGTTCGAGCAGGCCGAGAGTGGCTACACCTTC.

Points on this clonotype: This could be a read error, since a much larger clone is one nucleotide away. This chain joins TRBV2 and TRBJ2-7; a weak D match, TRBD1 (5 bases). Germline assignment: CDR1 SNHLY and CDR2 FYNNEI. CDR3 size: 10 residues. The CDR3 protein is CVSRVYEQYF. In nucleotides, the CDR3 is TGTGTCAGCAGGGTCTACGAGCAGTACTTC.

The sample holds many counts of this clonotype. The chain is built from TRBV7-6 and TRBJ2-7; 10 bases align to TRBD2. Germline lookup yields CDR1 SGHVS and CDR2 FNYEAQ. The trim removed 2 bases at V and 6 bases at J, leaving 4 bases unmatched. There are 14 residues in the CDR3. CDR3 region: CASSLKREGTEQYF. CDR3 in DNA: TGTGCCAGCAGCTTAAAGCGGGAGGGTACCGAGCAGTACTTC.

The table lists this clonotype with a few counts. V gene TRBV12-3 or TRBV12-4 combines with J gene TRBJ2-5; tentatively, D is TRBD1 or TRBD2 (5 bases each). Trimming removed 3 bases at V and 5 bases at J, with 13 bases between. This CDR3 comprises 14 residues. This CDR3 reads CASSLPGTGETQYF. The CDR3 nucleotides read TGTGCCAGCAGTTTGCCGGGGACGGGTGAGACCCAGTACTTC.

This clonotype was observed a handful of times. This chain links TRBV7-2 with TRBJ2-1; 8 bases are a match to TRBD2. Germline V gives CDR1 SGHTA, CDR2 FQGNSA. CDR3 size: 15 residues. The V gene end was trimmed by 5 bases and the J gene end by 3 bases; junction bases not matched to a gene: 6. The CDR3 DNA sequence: TGTGCCAGCAGCCTGGGACTAGGAGACTACAATGAGCAGTTCTTC. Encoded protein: CASSLGLGDYNEQFF.

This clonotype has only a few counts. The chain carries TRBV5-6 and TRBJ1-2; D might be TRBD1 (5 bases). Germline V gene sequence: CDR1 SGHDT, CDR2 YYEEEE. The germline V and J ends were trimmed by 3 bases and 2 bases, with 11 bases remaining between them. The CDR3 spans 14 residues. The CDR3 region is CASSWERQNYGYTF. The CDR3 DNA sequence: TGTGCCAGCAGCTGGGAACGACAGAACTATGGCTACACCTTC.

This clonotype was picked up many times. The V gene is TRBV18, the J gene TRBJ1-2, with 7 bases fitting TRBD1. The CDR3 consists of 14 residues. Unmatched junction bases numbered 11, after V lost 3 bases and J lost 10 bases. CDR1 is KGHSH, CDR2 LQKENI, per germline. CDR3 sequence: CASSPLDRPLNYTF. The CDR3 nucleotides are TGTGCCAGCTCACCGTTGGACAGGCCTCTAAACTACACCTTC.

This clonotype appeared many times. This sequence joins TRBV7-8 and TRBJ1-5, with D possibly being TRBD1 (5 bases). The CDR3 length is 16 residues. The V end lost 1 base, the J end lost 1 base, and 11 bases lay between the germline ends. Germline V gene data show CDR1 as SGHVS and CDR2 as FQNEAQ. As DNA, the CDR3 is TGTGCCAGCAGCTTAGATATGTACAGGAGCAATCAGCCCCAGCATTTT. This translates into CASSLDMYRSNQPQHF.

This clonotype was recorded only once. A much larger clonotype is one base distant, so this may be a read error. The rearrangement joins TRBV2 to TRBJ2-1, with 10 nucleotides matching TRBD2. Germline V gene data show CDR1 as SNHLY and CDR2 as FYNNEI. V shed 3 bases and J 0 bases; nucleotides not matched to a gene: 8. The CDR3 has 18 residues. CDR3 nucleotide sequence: TGTGCCAGCAGTGAGGGACTAGCGCGAGAGAGCTCCTACAATGAGCAGTTCTTC. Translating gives CASSEGLARESSYNEQFF.

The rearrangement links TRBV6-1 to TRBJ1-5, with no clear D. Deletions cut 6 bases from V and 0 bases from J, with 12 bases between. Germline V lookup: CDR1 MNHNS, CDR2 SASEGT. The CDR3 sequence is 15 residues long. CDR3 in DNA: TGTGCCAGCAGCACGAGTCCTTCTAGCAATCAGCCCCAGCATTTT. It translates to CASSTSPSSNQPQHF.

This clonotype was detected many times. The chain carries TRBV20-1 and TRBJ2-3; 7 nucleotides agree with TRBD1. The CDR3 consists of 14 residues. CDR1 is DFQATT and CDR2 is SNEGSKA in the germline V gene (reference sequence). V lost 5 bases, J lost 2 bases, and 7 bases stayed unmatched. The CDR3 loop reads CSAPPGQSTDTQYF. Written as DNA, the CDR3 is TGCAGTGCTCCCCCGGGACAGTCCACAGATACGCAGTATTTT.

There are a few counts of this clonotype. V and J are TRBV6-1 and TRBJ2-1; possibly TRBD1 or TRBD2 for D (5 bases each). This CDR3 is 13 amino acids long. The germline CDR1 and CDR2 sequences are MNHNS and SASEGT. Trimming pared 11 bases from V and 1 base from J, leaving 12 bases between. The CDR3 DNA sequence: TGTGCCGGGGGTCGGACTTCCTACAATGAGCAGTTCTTC. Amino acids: CAGGRTSYNEQFF.

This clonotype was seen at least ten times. CDR3 loop: CATSDNGSSGGFYEQYF. The CDR3 region has the DNA TGTGCCACCAGTGACAATGGTTCTAGCGGGGGGTTCTACGAGCAGTACTTC. The chain couples TRBV24-1 to TRBJ2-7; 11 nucleotides align to TRBD2. The J segment lost 3 bases and the V segment lost 4 bases, leaving 10 bases of the junction unmatched. Germline lookup yields CDR1 KGHDR and CDR2 SFDVKD. The CDR3 has 17 amino acids.

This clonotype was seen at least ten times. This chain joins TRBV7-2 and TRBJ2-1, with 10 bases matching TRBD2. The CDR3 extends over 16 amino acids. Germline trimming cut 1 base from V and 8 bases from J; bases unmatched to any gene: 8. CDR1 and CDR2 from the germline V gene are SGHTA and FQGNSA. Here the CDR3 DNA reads TGTGCCAGCAGCTTAGATGCTAGCGGGAGCCTCGATGAGCAGTTCTTC. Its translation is CASSLDASGSLDEQFF.

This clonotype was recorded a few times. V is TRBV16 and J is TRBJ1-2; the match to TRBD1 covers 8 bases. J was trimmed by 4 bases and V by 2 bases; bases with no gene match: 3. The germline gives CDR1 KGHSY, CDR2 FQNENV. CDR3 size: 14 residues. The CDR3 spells CASSQSGTGYGYTF. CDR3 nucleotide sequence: TGTGCCAGCAGCCAAAGCGGGACAGGCTATGGCTACACCTTC.

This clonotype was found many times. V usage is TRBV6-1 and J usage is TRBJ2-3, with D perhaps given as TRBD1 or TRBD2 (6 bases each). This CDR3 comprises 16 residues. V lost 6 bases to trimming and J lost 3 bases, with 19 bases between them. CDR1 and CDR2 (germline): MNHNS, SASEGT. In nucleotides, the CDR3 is TGTGCCAGCAGAGTGACCGAGGGGGGTTTTACAGATACGCAGTATTTT. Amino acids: CASRVTEGGFTDTQYF.

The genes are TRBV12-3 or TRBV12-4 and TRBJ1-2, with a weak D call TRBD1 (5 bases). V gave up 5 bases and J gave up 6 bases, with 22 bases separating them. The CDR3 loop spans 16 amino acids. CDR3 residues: CASSLGGVFLGDGYTF. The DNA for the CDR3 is TGTGCCAGCAGTCTCGGGGGAGTTTTTTTAGGGGATGGCTACACCTTC.

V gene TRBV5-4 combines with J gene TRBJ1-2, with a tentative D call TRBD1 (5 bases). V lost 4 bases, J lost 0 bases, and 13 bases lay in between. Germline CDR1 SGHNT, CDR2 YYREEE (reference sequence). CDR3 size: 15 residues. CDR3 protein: CASSPGGGPNYGYTF. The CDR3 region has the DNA TGTGCCAGCAGCCCGGGGGGGGGACCTAACTATGGCTACACCTTC.

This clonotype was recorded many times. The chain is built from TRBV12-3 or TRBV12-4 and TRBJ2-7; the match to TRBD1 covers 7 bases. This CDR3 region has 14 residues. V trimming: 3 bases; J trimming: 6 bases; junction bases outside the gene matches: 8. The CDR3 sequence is CASSFRQGGGEQYF. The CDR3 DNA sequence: TGTGCCAGCAGTTTTCGACAGGGTGGCGGCGAGCAGTACTTC.

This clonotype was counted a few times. The CDR3 bases are TGTGCCAGCAGGCGAACAGTCCGGGATTTGGGCAATGAGCAGTTCTTC. It specifies CASRRTVRDLGNEQFF. The V gene is TRBV5-6, the J gene TRBJ2-1; TRBD2 might be the D (5 bases). The germline V gene has CDR1 SGHDT and CDR2 YYEEEE. The V end was cut by 5 bases, the J end by 6 bases, with 21 bases between. CDR3 length: 16 amino acids.

In nucleotides, the CDR3 is TGTGCCAGGATCACAGATACGCAGTATTTT. Translation: CARITDTQYF. V gene TRBV6-1 combines with J gene TRBJ2-3; D remains ambiguous. V gave up 9 bases and J gave up 2 bases, with 3 bases separating them. This CDR3 region has 10 residues. From germline, CDR1 is MNHNS and CDR2 SASEGT.